This passage covers 9 T cell receptor beta chains from one sample sequenced in a study of cytomegalovirus exposure and HLA in healthy donors (dated by TCRdb to the late 2010s). Library prep was done by the immunoSEQ multiplex PCR assay. For the multiplex PCR, a mixture combining 60 forward primers for TCR Vbeta segments and 13 reverse primers for TCR Jbeta segments was used. The source is immuneACCESS, and TCRdb retained only in-frame sequences with V and J called. Part of the clones is not carried over; for the studies checked, unresolved V genes explain less than half of this, and the remainder is unexplained. For this sample there are over 150,000 clones; 75% to 85% appear just once. Jointly, the top ten make up roughly 7.3% of the sample. Sequenced input: PBMCs. The receptors here all came from a male donor in good health and CMV-seropositive.

Only a few counts were recorded for this clone. CDR3 region: CASSEDNYYNEQFF. The CDR3 region has the DNA TGCGCCAGCAGTGAGGACAATTACTACAATGAGCAGTTCTTC. The rearrangement joins TRBV10-1 to TRBJ2-1; D gene unclear. The length of the CDR3 is 14 residues. The ends were cut back, 2 bases at V and 3 bases at J, with 8 bases in the middle. Germline lookup yields CDR1 WNHNN and CDR2 SYGVQD (reference sequence).

This clone was detected a few times. The genes are TRBV10-1 and TRBJ2-7, with 9 nucleotides matching TRBD1. Trimming removed 5 bases from V and 6 bases from J; junction bases left unmatched: 5. This CDR3 spans 13 amino acids. Germline V gene sequence: CDR1 WNHNN, CDR2 SYGVQD (reference sequence). The CDR3 coding sequence is TGCGCCAGCAGTTGGGACAGGGCCAGCGAGCAGTACTTC. The encoded protein is CASSWDRASEQYF.

The rearrangement links TRBV5-1 to TRBJ1-1; no reliable D call. The CDR3 extends over 12 amino acids. V lost 8 bases and J lost 1, with 9 bases in between. Germline V gene lookup returns CDR1 SGHRS and CDR2 YFSETQ. CDR3 sequence: CASRLKNTEAFF. Written as DNA, the CDR3 is TGCGCCAGTCGACTGAAGAACACTGAAGCTTTCTTT.

The chain links TRBV15 to TRBJ1-5; possibly TRBD1 for D (6 bases). Trimming shortened V by 0 bases and J by 4 bases, and 10 bases separated the two germline ends. CDR1 is LNHNV and CDR2 is YYDKDF in the germline V gene (reference sequence). The CDR3 is 15 residues long. The CDR3 here is CATSRDKQGNQPQHF. CDR3 nucleotides: TGTGCCACCAGCAGAGATAAACAGGGAAATCAGCCCCAGCATTTT.

The rearrangement uses TRBV9 and TRBJ2-3; a weak D match, TRBD1 (5 bases). The CDR3 has 14 amino acids. The V and J ends lost 6 bases and 2 bases respectively, with 13 bases between them. Germline lookup yields CDR1 SGDLS and CDR2 YYNGEE. CDR3 loop: CASTRTLITDTQYF. For the CDR3, the DNA is TGTGCCAGCACCCGGACACTAATCACAGATACGCAGTATTTT.

On this clone: The sample holds other DNA sequences that translate to the same CDR3. CDR3 in DNA: TGTGCCAGCAGTTACTCCCGCAATGAGCAGTTCTTC. Translated: CASSYSRNEQFF. This sequence joins TRBV6-6 and TRBJ2-1, with D uncertain. V lost 0 bases, J lost 6 bases, and 3 bases lay in between. Germline assignment: CDR1 MNHNY and CDR2 SVGAGI (reference sequence). The CDR3 spans 12 residues.

The V call is TRBV13, the J call TRBJ1-2; D uncertain. This CDR3 has 14 amino acids. With 5 bases removed from V and 8 bases from J, the gap between germline ends came to 18 bases. Germline CDR1 and CDR2: PRHDT and FYEKMQ (reference sequence). The CDR3 DNA reads TGTGCCAGCAGCATCACGGGAGGGCCTAAGGGCTACACCTTC. This gives the protein CASSITGGPKGYTF.

The chain recombines TRBV7-9 with TRBJ2-3; D is unresolved. The germline gives CDR1 SEHNR, CDR2 FQNEAQ (reference sequence). The CDR3 is 14 amino acids. The V and J ends lost 5 bases and 5 bases respectively, with 14 bases between them. CDR3 residues: CASSRGDLRDTQYF. In DNA, the CDR3 is TGTGCCAGCAGCCGCGGAGACCTCAGAGATACGCAGTATTTT.

V and J are TRBV6-6 and TRBJ1-2; TRBD1 matches 9 bases. Losses at the gene ends were 0 bases for V and 5 bases for J; bases not matched to a gene: 4. Germline CDR1 is MNHNY and CDR2 is SVGAGI (reference sequence). CDR3 length: 15 amino acids. The CDR3: CASSYSGQGLYGYTF. CDR3 DNA sequence: TGTGCCAGCAGTTACTCCGGACAGGGGCTTTATGGCTACACCTTC.